Described below is a single TCR beta chain sequence and its context. What it binds is not known. The sample belongs to a study of cytomegalovirus exposure and HLA in healthy donors. Study overall: Of the donors genotyped, several hundred in all, about 81% fell in the Caucasian-associated ancestry cluster. General study findings and limits: A later examination showed that TCR association rates differed by HLA locus, with DRB1 most and HLA-C fewest.

The PCR was carried out with 60 Vbeta primers and 13 Jbeta primers. Sequenced by immunoSEQ multiplex PCR; TCRdb stores in-frame clones only, minus some. The sample carries approximately 210,000 clones, nearly 80% recorded once. The receptor was isolated from a male donor in good health and CMV-seronegative. The sample consisted of PBMCs.

Written as DNA, the CDR3 is TGTGCCAGCAGCCCACAGCTCTCTGGAAACACCATATATTTT. This translates into CASSPQLSGNTIYF. This chain connects TRBV7-9 to TRBJ1-3; D unclear. The V end lost 5 bases, the J end lost 0 bases, and 8 bases lay between the germline ends. The CDR3 runs 14 residues. Germline V gene sequence: CDR1 SEHNR, CDR2 FQNEAQ (reference sequence).